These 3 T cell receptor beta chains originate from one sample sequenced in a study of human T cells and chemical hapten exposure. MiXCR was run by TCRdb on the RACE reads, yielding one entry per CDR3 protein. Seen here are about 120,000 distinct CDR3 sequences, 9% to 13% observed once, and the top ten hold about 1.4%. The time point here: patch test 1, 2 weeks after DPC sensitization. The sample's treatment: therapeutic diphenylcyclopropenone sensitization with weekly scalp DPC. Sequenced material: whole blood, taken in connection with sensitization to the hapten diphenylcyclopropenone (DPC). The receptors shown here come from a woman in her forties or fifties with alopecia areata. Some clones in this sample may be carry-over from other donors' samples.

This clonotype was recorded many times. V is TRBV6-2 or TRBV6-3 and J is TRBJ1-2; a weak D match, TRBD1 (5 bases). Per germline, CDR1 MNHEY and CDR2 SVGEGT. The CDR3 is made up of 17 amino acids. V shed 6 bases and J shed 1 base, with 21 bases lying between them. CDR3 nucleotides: TGTGCCAGCAGACCAGAGACAGCTACCTTCTATAACTATGGCTACACCTTC. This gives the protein CASRPETATFYNYGYTF.

The CDR3 DNA is TGCAGCGTTGCCCAAGGACAGGGGGGTCAAGAGACCCAGTACTTC. Translating gives CSVAQGQGGQETQYF. This chain uses TRBV29-1 with TRBJ2-5; 10 nucleotides match TRBD1. The CDR3 covers 15 residues. Germline values: CDR1 SQVTM, CDR2 ANQGSEA. V dropped 4 bases and J dropped 2; count of bases not matched to a gene: 7.

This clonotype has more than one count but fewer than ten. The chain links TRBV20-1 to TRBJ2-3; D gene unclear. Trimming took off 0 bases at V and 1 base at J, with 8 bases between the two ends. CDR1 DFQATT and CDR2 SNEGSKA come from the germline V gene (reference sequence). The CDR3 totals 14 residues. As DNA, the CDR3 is TGCAGTGCTAGAGACCCCTGGGGCACAGATACGCAGTATTTT. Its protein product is CSARDPWGTDTQYF.